The next 13 T cell receptor beta chains were all read from a single sample in a study of T cells after posttransplantation cyclophosphamide (dated by TCRdb to the mid-2010s). The library was made by the immunoSEQ multiplex PCR assay. TCRdb took this table from immuneACCESS and kept in-frame rearrangements with V and J called. Such tables lack part of the clones; where checked against another copy, unresolved V genes explain under half of the gap, and the rest is unexplained. The table puts tens of thousands of clones in this sample, none counted just once. Clones ranked in the top ten supply about 2.5% of the sample. The sequenced sample consisted of PBMCs. These receptors were obtained from a woman in her sixties or seventies in good health, CMV-negative, and a related stem cell transplant donor.

This clone was counted many times. The gene calls are TRBV12-3 or TRBV12-4 and TRBJ2-7, with TRBD1 identical over 9 bases. The CDR3 totals 13 residues. V shed 7 bases and J 6 bases; nucleotides not matched to a gene: 7. DNA of the CDR3: TGTGCCAGCAATAAACAGGGGGCGTCCGAGCAGTACTTC. Amino acid sequence: CASNKQGASEQYF.

There are many counts of this clone. The J gene is TRBJ1-1, the V gene TRBV5-1; 9 bases match TRBD1. Germline CDR1 and CDR2: SGHRS and YFSETQ. CDR3 length: 16 amino acids. J gave up 0 bases and V 1 base, and 4 bases lay outside the gene matches. The CDR3 DNA reads TGCGCCAGCAGCTTGCAAGGGACAGGGATGAACACTGAAGCTTTCTTT. Its translation is CASSLQGTGMNTEAFF.

The chain couples TRBV12-3 or TRBV12-4 to TRBJ2-2, with 8 bases fitting TRBD2. J gave up 3 bases and V 3 bases, and 9 bases lay outside the gene matches. The CDR3 covers 17 residues. CDR3 sequence: CASSFEGSSGHTGELFF. The DNA of the CDR3 is TGTGCCAGCAGTTTTGAGGGGTCTAGCGGGCACACCGGGGAGCTGTTTTTT.

There are a few counts of this clone. This chain connects TRBV12-3 or TRBV12-4 to TRBJ2-2, with D possibly matching TRBD1 (6 bases). The CDR3 sequence is 16 residues long. Trimming took 3 bases from V and 0 from J, leaving 11 bases between them. CDR3 loop: CASSFYRDTNTGELFF. The CDR3 DNA reads TGTGCCAGCAGTTTTTACCGGGACACGAACACCGGGGAGCTGTTTTTT.

This clone was seen many times. The chain carries TRBV5-4 and TRBJ1-4; D might be TRBD1 (6 bases). V lost 0 bases to trimming and J lost 5 bases, with 8 bases between them. The CDR3 spans 14 residues. In germline, CDR1 is SGHNT, CDR2 YYREEE (reference sequence). The CDR3 coding sequence is TGTGCCAGCAGCTTGGTAGGGGGAAATGAAAAACTGTTTTTT. It encodes CASSLVGGNEKLFF.

In this sample, this clone turned up a few times. V is TRBV12-3 or TRBV12-4 and J is TRBJ2-7, with 9 bases aligning to TRBD2. The CDR3 sequence is 15 residues long. The J segment lost 5 bases and the V segment lost 7 bases, leaving 12 bases of the junction unmatched. For the CDR3, the DNA is TGTGCCAGCACCCTTGCCGCTAGCGGGAACCACGAGCAGTACTTC. Protein sequence: CASTLAASGNHEQYF.

This clone came up a few times. The chain carries TRBV7-2 and TRBJ2-1; 11 nucleotides match TRBD2. The CDR3 extends over 19 amino acids. Trimming at V came to 5 bases and at J to 0 bases, leaving 12 bases not matched to a gene. Looked up from germline, CDR1 is SGHTA and CDR2 is FQGNSA. CDR3 in DNA: TGTGCCAGCAGCCCCCACGTGGGCACTAGCGGGAGCTCCTACAATGAGCAGTTCTTC. It is translated as CASSPHVGTSGSSYNEQFF.

Ten or more counts support this clone. The rearrangement links TRBV2 to TRBJ2-1; 10 bases match TRBD2. Germline CDR1 SNHLY, CDR2 FYNNEI. This CDR3 contains 15 residues. V dropped 8 bases and J dropped 1; count of bases not matched to a gene: 5. The CDR3: CASSSGRGSYNEQFF. Here the CDR3 DNA reads TGTGCCAGCTCTAGCGGGAGAGGTTCCTACAATGAGCAGTTCTTC.

This clone came up a few times. This chain joins TRBV28 and TRBJ2-1; D gene uncertain. CDR3 length equals 12 residues. The germline CDR1 and CDR2 sequences are MDHEN and SYDVKM. V lost 1 base, J lost 12 bases, and 10 bases lay in between. CDR3 nucleotides: TGTGCCAGCAGTTTATCCTCCTACGGGCAGTTCTTC. This sequence encodes CASSLSSYGQFF.

The rearrangement joins TRBV12-3 or TRBV12-4 to TRBJ1-6, with D possibly TRBD1 on 5 matching bases. V dropped 8 bases and J dropped 14 bases, with 16 bases sitting between them. The CDR3 is 12 residues long. CDR3 sequence: CASGQGKKSLHF. The CDR3, as DNA: TGTGCCAGCGGTCAGGGAAAAAAATCCCTCCACTTT.

The chain carries TRBV11-2 and TRBJ2-1; 10 nucleotides match TRBD2. The V segment lost 1 base and the J segment 2 bases; nucleotides outside the gene matches: 5. The CDR3 length is 17 residues. The germline gives CDR1 SGHAT, CDR2 FQNNGV. CDR3 region: CASSLVLTSGTYNEQFF. The CDR3, as DNA: TGTGCCAGCAGCTTAGTTCTTACTAGCGGGACCTACAATGAGCAGTTCTTC.

There are many counts of this clone. The rearrangement joins TRBV7-6 to TRBJ2-3, with 13 bases fitting TRBD2. From germline, CDR1 is SGHVS and CDR2 FNYEAQ. V shed 1 base, J shed 0 bases, and the junction held 10 bases outside the gene matches. This CDR3 comprises 20 residues. The CDR3 DNA follows: TGTGCCAGCAGCTTAGAACTAGCGGGAGGGCCCGAGGTTAGCACAGATACGCAGTATTTT. Translation gives CASSLELAGGPEVSTDTQYF.

This clone has at least ten counts. The chain recombines TRBV4-1 with TRBJ1-4; D may be TRBD1 (5 bases). CDR1 and CDR2 from the germline V gene are MGHRA and YSYEKL. The V and J ends lost 4 bases and 3 bases respectively, with 9 bases between them. The CDR3 is 14 amino acids. CDR3 in amino acids: CASSRTLANEKLFF. CDR3 in DNA: TGCGCCAGCAGCCGGACATTAGCTAATGAAAAACTGTTTTTT.